What follows is one T cell receptor (beta chain) and its context. Its target is unknown. The record originates from a study of shared clonotypes between healthy human individuals. Study-level findings and limits: Naive subsets usually exceeded memory subsets in estimated richness. The study found about 5% of naive CD4 clonotypes shared across four donors.

Looked up from germline, CDR1 is MDHEN and CDR2 is SYDVKM. V trimming: 6 bases; J trimming: 8 bases; junction bases outside the gene matches: 8. The CDR3 contains 14 residues. Generated by immunoSEQ multiplex PCR, the TCRdb table keeps only in-frame clones and is missing some. The sample yields roughly 530,000 clones, about 95% seen once. The origin of this receptor is a woman younger than 45 in good health. Sequencing was carried out using naive CD4+ T cells sorted from blood. Subset denoted: CD45RA+ positively selected. This chain joins TRBV28 and TRBJ1-2; TRBD1 aligns across 11 bases. The chain's CDR3 is CASRVDRGRRGYTF. The CDR3 DNA reads TGTGCCAGCAGGGTGGACAGGGGGCGTAGGGGCTACACCTTC.